This T cell receptor beta chain stems from a study of OX40 agonist ivuxolimab in advanced cancers. The germline V gene encodes CDR1 SNHLY and CDR2 FYNNEI. This CDR3 is 14 amino acids long. V dropped 2 bases and J dropped 5; count of bases not matched to a gene: 4. Using immunoSEQ multiplex PCR, the repertoire was profiled, and TCRdb retains in-frame clones only, with some absent. The sample consists of 60,000 to 80,000 clones, about 80% of them appearing once. The material sequenced was CD4+ or CD8+ T cells sorted from blood, taken in a trial of the OX40 agonist ivuxolimab. This clonotype originated in an adult with an advanced solid tumor such as melanoma, head and neck, liver or kidney cancer. The rearrangement links TRBV2 to TRBJ1-2; TRBD1 agrees at 8 bases. The CDR3 DNA reads as TGTGCCAGCAGTGAATCACAGGGGGTTTATGGCTACACCTTC. Residues: CASSESQGVYGYTF.